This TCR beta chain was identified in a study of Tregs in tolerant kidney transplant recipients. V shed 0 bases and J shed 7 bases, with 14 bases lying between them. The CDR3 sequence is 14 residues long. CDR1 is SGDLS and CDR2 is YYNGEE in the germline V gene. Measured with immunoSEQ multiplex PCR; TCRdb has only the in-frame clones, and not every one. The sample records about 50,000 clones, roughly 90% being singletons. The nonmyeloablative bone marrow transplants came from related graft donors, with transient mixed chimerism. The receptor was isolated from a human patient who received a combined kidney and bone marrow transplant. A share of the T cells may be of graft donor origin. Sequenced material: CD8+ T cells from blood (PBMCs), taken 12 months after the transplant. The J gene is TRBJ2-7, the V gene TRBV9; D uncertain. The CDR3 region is CASSVEAASKEQYF. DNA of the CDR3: TGTGCCAGCAGCGTAGAAGCCGCCTCCAAGGAGCAGTACTTC. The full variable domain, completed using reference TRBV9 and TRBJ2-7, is DSGVTQTPKHLITATGQRVTLRCSPRSGDLSVYWYQQSLDQGLQFLIQYYNGEERAKGNILERFSAQQFPDLHSELNLSSLELGDSALYFCASSVEAASKEQYFGPGTRLTVT.